These 19 T cell receptor beta chains came from one sample sequenced in a study of blood T cell repertoires in COVID-19. This table comes from immunoSEQ multiplex PCR, and its TCRdb copy is limited to in-frame clones, with some not included. The sample comprises tens of thousands of clones, around nine tenths of which are singletons, and under 6.5% rests with the top ten. The specimen was peripheral blood. Receptor source: a man in his forties or fifties with active COVID-19.

The CDR3 DNA reads TGTGCCAGCAGCTCCCAAGTCGGAGTAGCGGGGGTCCGCTCCTACGAGCAGTACTTC. Its protein is CASSSQVGVAGVRSYEQYF. V and J are TRBV7-2 and TRBJ2-7, with 9 bases aligning to TRBD2. The CDR3 has 19 amino acids. Trimming removed 4 bases from V and 0 bases from J; junction bases left unmatched: 16. The germline V gene encodes CDR1 SGHTA and CDR2 FQGNSA.

The CDR3 sequence: CASSLGDNSNQPQHF. The CDR3 DNA is TGCGCCAGCAGCTTGGGGGACAACAGCAATCAGCCCCAGCATTTT. The genes are TRBV5-1 and TRBJ1-5; D possibly corresponds to TRBD1 (6 bases). The length of the CDR3 is 15 residues. V lost 0 bases to trimming and J lost 1 base, with 8 bases between them. CDR1 is SGHRS, CDR2 YFSETQ, per germline.

This clone was detected once. V and J are TRBV10-1 and TRBJ1-6, with 9 positions matching TRBD1. Per germline, CDR1 WNHNN and CDR2 SYGVQD (reference sequence). The CDR3 totals 14 residues. Trimming removed 2 bases from V and 9 bases from J; junction bases left unmatched: 2. CDR3 in amino acids: CASSETGGRSPLHF. CDR3 nucleotide sequence: TGCGCCAGCAGTGAGACAGGGGGCCGTTCACCCCTCCACTTT.

The chain joins TRBV10-1 to TRBJ2-5; TRBD2 might be the D (7 bases). The CDR3 is 15 residues long. Germline V CDR1 and CDR2: WNHNN, SYGVQD (reference sequence). The V end lost 10 bases, the J end lost 2 bases, and 20 bases lay between the germline ends. DNA of the CDR3: TGCGCCAACAGAAAGGGGGAGGGGATACAAGAGACCCAGTACTTC. This sequence encodes CANRKGEGIQETQYF.

This sequence joins TRBV2 and TRBJ1-4; tentative D call: TRBD1 (6 bases). Germline CDR1 is SNHLY and CDR2 is FYNNEI. CDR3 size: 15 residues. Trimming shortened V by 0 bases and J by 11 bases, and 16 bases separated the two germline ends. The CDR3 loop reads CASSEAQEDSFKLFF. CDR3 in DNA: TGTGCCAGCAGTGAAGCGCAAGAGGACAGTTTTAAACTGTTTTTT. The variable domain in full, completed from reference TRBV2 and TRBJ1-4, reads EPEVTQTPSHQVTQMGQEVILRCVPISNHLYFYWYRQILGQKVEFLVSFYNNEISEKSEIFDDQFSVERPDGSNFTLKIRSTKLEDSAMYFCASSEAQEDSFKLFFGSGTQLSVL.

The chain carries TRBV7-3 and TRBJ1-1; tentative D call: TRBD1 (6 bases). The ends were cut back, 5 bases at V and 4 bases at J, with 11 bases in the middle. The CDR3 totals 13 residues. Germline CDR1 SGHTA, CDR2 FQGTGA. CDR3 protein: CASSLTGRTEAFF. The CDR3, as DNA: TGTGCCAGCAGCCTTACAGGGCGCACTGAAGCTTTCTTT.

The V and J genes are TRBV11-1 and TRBJ2-2, with D possibly being TRBD1 (5 bases). Deletions cut 6 bases from V and 7 bases from J, with 21 bases between. CDR1 is SGHAT, CDR2 FQDESV, per germline (reference sequence). This CDR3 is built from 16 residues. The DNA of the CDR3 is TGTGCCAGCAGTTCCTGGGGCAGTATGTCGGGCGGGGAGCTGTTTTTT. Amino acid sequence: CASSSWGSMSGGELFF.

The chain is built from TRBV14 and TRBJ2-5; tentative D call: TRBD2 (5 bases). Germline values: CDR1 SGHDN, CDR2 FVKESK. The length of the CDR3 is 17 residues. V gave up 6 bases and J gave up 3 bases, with 23 bases separating them. The CDR3 bases are TGTGCCAGCAGGTTTCGAGGTGGGAGCCAACGAAAAGAGACCCAGTACTTC. This translates into CASRFRGGSQRKETQYF. Together with reference TRBV14 and TRBJ2-5, the CDR3 gives the full variable domain: EAGVTQFPSHSVIEKGQTVTLRCDPISGHDNLYWYRRVMGKEIKFLLHFVKESKQDESGMPNNRFLAERTGGTYSTLKVQPAELEDSGVYFCASRFRGGSQRKETQYFGPGTRLLVL.

This clone appeared a few times. The V and J genes are TRBV6-1 and TRBJ1-5; tentatively, D is TRBD1 (5 bases). Germline values: CDR1 MNHNS, CDR2 SASEGT. Trimming removed 3 bases at V and 1 base at J, with 16 bases between. The CDR3 consists of 17 residues. The CDR3 nucleotides are TGTGCCAGCAGTGAGGCCTACGGGGCGGGAAGCAATCAGCCCCAGCATTTT. This gives the protein CASSEAYGAGSNQPQHF.

The V call is TRBV5-4, the J call TRBJ1-4, with D perhaps matching TRBD1 (5 bases). CDR3 length equals 15 residues. Germline V gene data show CDR1 as SGHNT and CDR2 as YYREEE (reference sequence). Trimming took 0 bases from V and 4 from J, leaving 10 bases between them. The CDR3 sequence is CASSLGGNSNEKLFF. The CDR3 region has the DNA TGTGCCAGCAGCTTGGGGGGCAACAGTAATGAAAAACTGTTTTTT.

This clone was counted only a few times. J is TRBJ2-1 and V is TRBV6-2 or TRBV6-3; 13 nucleotides match TRBD2. The germline V gene encodes CDR1 MNHEY and CDR2 SVGEGT. This CDR3 comprises 17 residues. Germline trimming cut 6 bases from V and 5 bases from J; bases unmatched to any gene: 10. CDR3 sequence: CASSPTRTSGGDNEQFF. CDR3 nucleotide sequence: TGTGCCAGCAGCCCTACCCGAACTAGCGGGGGGGACAATGAGCAGTTCTTC.

The chain is built from TRBV6-6 and TRBJ2-7; D is uncertain. Germline V gene sequence: CDR1 MNHNY, CDR2 SVGAGI (reference sequence). V was cut by 0 bases and J by 3 bases, with 9 bases left in between. CDR3 length: 14 residues. CDR3 residues: CASSYSPSGYEQYF. In nucleotides, the CDR3 is TGTGCCAGCAGTTACTCCCCCTCCGGCTACGAGCAGTACTTC.

The chain recombines TRBV18 with TRBJ2-5, with D perhaps matching TRBD2 (5 bases). Deletions cut 0 bases from V and 4 bases from J, with 9 bases between. The germline gives CDR1 KGHSH, CDR2 LQKENI. The CDR3 is 14 residues long. The CDR3 nucleotides are TGTGCCAGCTCACCACCCGAGGGAAGAGAGACCCAGTACTTC. Amino acids: CASSPPEGRETQYF.

This chain connects TRBV20-1 to TRBJ2-7; 9 positions match TRBD2. Germline CDR1 reads DFQATT; CDR2 reads SNEGSKA (reference sequence). This CDR3 has 18 residues. V lost 3 bases and J lost 3; bases outside the gene matches: 18. CDR3 amino acids: CSASSGGRAGGTIYEQYF. The CDR3 DNA reads TGCAGTGCTAGTTCGGGCGGGCGTGCGGGGGGGACGATCTACGAGCAGTACTTC.

In regard to this clone: An end of the junction does not agree with germline; a read error may underlie this. This chain uses TRBV5-7 with TRBJ1-4; D not resolved. TRBV5-7 falls under the ORF class, with uncertain function. CDR3 length: 16 amino acids. The CDR3 region has the DNA TGTGCCAGCATCTTGCGAGAACCGTCGACTAATGAAAAACTGTTTTTT. Its translation is CASILREPSTNEKLFF.

Only a few counts were recorded for this clone. This chain links TRBV6-5 with TRBJ2-2, with 10 bases that match TRBD1. The CDR3 loop spans 15 amino acids. V was clipped by 8 bases and J by 4 bases; unmatched bases: 7. The V gene's germline CDR1 is MNHEY and CDR2 SVGAGI. CDR3 sequence (DNA): TGTGCCAGCTGGCTTGACAGGGGGCGCACCGGGGAGCTGTTTTTT. Its translation: CASWLDRGRTGELFF.

The chain employs TRBV19 and TRBJ2-5; 8 bases agree with TRBD1. The V and J ends lost 1 base and 2 bases, in that order; junction bases with no gene match: 6. Germline CDR1 reads LNHDA; CDR2 reads SQIVND (reference sequence). The CDR3 has 16 residues. DNA of the CDR3: TGTGCCAGTAGTATAGGGACAGGGACGAATCAAGAGACCCAGTACTTC. Its translation is CASSIGTGTNQETQYF.

The chain recombines TRBV6-2 or TRBV6-3 with TRBJ1-5, with a tentative D call TRBD1 (6 bases). The germline V gene has CDR1 MNHEY and CDR2 SVGEGT. V was clipped by 2 bases and J by 0 bases, with 11 bases between them. The CDR3 spans 16 residues. The CDR3 nucleotides read TGTGCCAGCAGTTACGCGGCAGGGGTTAGCAATCAGCCCCAGCATTTT. Protein sequence: CASSYAAGVSNQPQHF.

The CDR3 DNA reads TGTGCCAGCAGTTTTGGTACTGAGTATGGCTACACCTTC. Amino acid sequence: CASSFGTEYGYTF. This chain connects TRBV28 to TRBJ1-2; D is unclear. Between the trimmed V and J ends, which lost 3 bases and 5 bases, there was a span of 10 bases. Germline V gene data show CDR1 as MDHEN and CDR2 as SYDVKM. The CDR3 consists of 13 residues.